Here is one T cell receptor beta chain with its context. The data originate from a study of ipilimumab plus nivolumab after autologous stem cell transplantation. Study in general: Myeloma patients were high-risk transplant-naive or relapsed within 3 years of first autologous transplant.

The data were produced by immunoSEQ multiplex PCR, yet TCRdb's version contains in-frame clones alone and is incomplete. The top ten hold more than 9.5% of the sample, which has fewer than 15,000 clones, more than 65% seen once. Patients received nivolumab 3 mg/kg at weeks 1, 4, 7, 10, then fortnightly to week 26. The CDR3 length is 18 residues. Germline CDR1 LNHDA, CDR2 SQIVND (reference sequence). V was shortened by 0 bases and J by 0 bases, with 17 bases between the two germline ends. This chain uses TRBV19 with TRBJ1-1, with TRBD1 as a possible D gene (5 bases). This TCR was sampled from a male donor with multiple myeloma. Sequenced material: PBMCs, taken in a trial of ipilimumab plus nivolumab as post-transplant consolidation. The CDR3 region has the DNA TGTGCCAGTAGTATAGAGCGGGGGGGAGAACAGATGAACACTGAAGCTTTCTTT. It translates to CASSIERGGEQMNTEAFF.